Shown below are 26 T cell receptor beta chains from a single sample sequenced in a study of blood T cell repertoires in COVID-19. Here immunoSEQ multiplex PCR was the method, and the copy in TCRdb shows in-frame clones only, minus some. The sample carries 150,000 to 200,000 clones, about 86% recorded once. Material for sequencing was peripheral blood. The receptors stem from a man in his sixties with acute or convalescent COVID-19.

This clone was seen a few times. This chain links TRBV19 with TRBJ2-2; the D gene is possibly TRBD2 (6 bases). Germline CDR1 reads LNHDA; CDR2 reads SQIVND (reference sequence). This CDR3 is 15 amino acids long. Trimming took 6 bases from V and 1 from J, leaving 12 bases between them. CDR3 DNA sequence: TGTGCCAGTAGGAGGAGGGCAGGGAACACCGGGGAGCTGTTTTTT. This codes for CASRRRAGNTGELFF.

J is TRBJ1-5 and V is TRBV27; 9 positions agree with TRBD1. This CDR3 region has 15 residues. The trim removed 5 bases at V and 5 bases at J, leaving 7 bases unmatched. In germline, CDR1 is MNHEY, CDR2 SMNVEV (reference sequence). The DNA of the CDR3 is TGTGCCAGCAGTCCCGGGACAGGGACGGATCAGCCCCAGCATTTT. This sequence encodes CASSPGTGTDQPQHF.

J is TRBJ1-4 and V is TRBV19, with D perhaps matching TRBD1 (6 bases). The CDR3 spans 15 residues. Looked up from germline, CDR1 is LNHDA and CDR2 is SQIVND (reference sequence). The germline V and J ends were trimmed by 4 bases and 2 bases, with 11 bases remaining between them. The CDR3 DNA reads TGTGCCAGTAGTACGAGGACAGAGACTAATGAAAAACTGTTTTTT. Its protein product is CASSTRTETNEKLFF.

The chain couples TRBV18 to TRBJ2-1, with 7 positions matching TRBD1. The CDR3 loop spans 16 amino acids. Germline trimming cut 0 bases from V and 5 bases from J; bases unmatched to any gene: 7. Germline V gene sequence: CDR1 KGHSH, CDR2 LQKENI. DNA for the CDR3: TGTGCCAGCTCACCACCGGGACAGTCGAAAGACAATGAGCAGTTCTTC. Encoded protein: CASSPPGQSKDNEQFF.

The CDR3 loop reads CASSLVTRAKLFF. The DNA of the CDR3 is TGTGCCAGCAGTTTAGTCACTAGAGCGAAACTGTTTTTT. The chain couples TRBV28 to TRBJ1-4; D unresolved. The CDR3 consists of 13 residues. V dropped 2 bases and J dropped 11 bases, with 12 bases sitting between them. Germline V gene sequence: CDR1 MDHEN, CDR2 SYDVKM.

The V gene is TRBV6-5, the J gene TRBJ1-1; TRBD1 is a possible D gene (5 bases). The CDR3 has 14 residues. Trimming removed 6 bases from V and 1 base from J, with 12 bases in between. Germline V gene sequence: CDR1 MNHEY, CDR2 SVGAGI. The CDR3 region is CASSLGGGNTEAFF. CDR3 coding DNA: TGTGCCAGCAGCCTTGGGGGGGGGAACACTGAAGCTTTCTTT.

The chain uses TRBV19 and TRBJ2-1, with TRBD2 matching over 8 bases. Per germline, CDR1 LNHDA and CDR2 SQIVND (reference sequence). After removal of 3 bases from V and 10 bases from J, the junction contained 11 bases not matched to a gene. CDR3 length: 15 amino acids. For the CDR3, the DNA is TGTGCCAGTAGTATCAGAGCGGGAGTTACCGGAGAGCAGTTCTTC. This sequence encodes CASSIRAGVTGEQFF.

The genes are TRBV27 and TRBJ2-7, with D tentatively TRBD1 (5 bases). Germline CDR1 MNHEY, CDR2 SMNVEV (reference sequence). This CDR3 contains 18 residues. Trimming pared 5 bases from V and 2 bases from J, leaving 25 bases between. Here the CDR3 reads CASSTRHSTKRGPYEQYF. The CDR3 nucleotides are TGTGCCAGCAGTACACGACACTCAACTAAAAGGGGCCCCTACGAGCAGTACTTC.

In nucleotides, the CDR3 is TGTGCCAGCAGCCCTACCCCGTGGTACAGGGCGACAGATACGCAGTATTTT. Translated, it gives CASSPTPWYRATDTQYF. The chain employs TRBV7-9 and TRBJ2-3, with a tentative D call TRBD1 (6 bases). This CDR3 is built from 17 residues. The V and J ends lost 5 bases and 3 bases respectively, with 21 bases between them. CDR1 is SEHNR and CDR2 is FQNEAQ in the germline V gene (reference sequence).

The chain combines TRBV6-1 with TRBJ2-1; 9 bases align to TRBD2. J lost 5 bases, V lost 2 bases, and 4 bases had no gene match. Germline-derived CDR1 and CDR2 are MNHNS and SASEGT. This CDR3 region has 15 residues. CDR3 nucleotide sequence: TGTGCCAGCAGTGAAAGGACTAGCGCAAACAATGAGCAGTTCTTC. Its protein product is CASSERTSANNEQFF.

The CDR3 loop reads CAWSEAGFGNTIYF. CDR3 coding DNA: TGTGCCTGGAGTGAGGCCGGGTTTGGAAACACCATATATTTT. V gene TRBV30 combines with J gene TRBJ1-3; D is unclear. Germline lookup yields CDR1 GTSNPN and CDR2 SVGIG (reference sequence). The CDR3 covers 14 residues. V dropped 1 base and J dropped 3 bases, with 10 bases sitting between them.

The V gene is TRBV3-1 (or the pseudogene TRBV3-2), the J gene TRBJ1-3; 10 bases are a match to TRBD1. Losses at the gene ends were 4 bases for V and 7 bases for J; bases not matched to a gene: 4. This CDR3 has 14 amino acids. Germline CDR1 and CDR2: LGHDT and YNNKEL (reference sequence). CDR3 in amino acids: CASSLGTGANTIYF. Written as DNA, the CDR3 is TGTGCCAGCAGCCTAGGGACAGGGGCGAACACCATATATTTT.

The chain combines TRBV6-4 with TRBJ2-3; D possibly corresponds to TRBD2 (6 bases). This CDR3 has 14 residues. V lost 2 bases, J lost 0 bases, and 6 bases lay in between. Looked up from germline, CDR1 is MRHNA and CDR2 is SNTAGT. The CDR3 is CASSDGTSTDTQYF. Written as DNA, the CDR3 is TGTGCCAGCAGTGACGGGACTAGCACAGATACGCAGTATTTT.

The rearrangement joins TRBV6-5 to TRBJ1-5; D is perhaps TRBD1 (6 bases). CDR1 and CDR2 from the germline V gene are MNHEY and SVGAGI. The CDR3 is made up of 14 amino acids. The V end was cut by 7 bases, the J end by 5 bases, with 15 bases between. The CDR3 coding sequence is TGTGCCAGCAACCTACAGGGTAAGGATCAGCCCCAGCATTTT. This translates into CASNLQGKDQPQHF.

The V and J genes are TRBV30 and TRBJ2-7; D may be TRBD2 (5 bases). The CDR3 spans 18 residues. V was trimmed by 3 bases and J by 3 bases, leaving 27 bases between them. The germline V gene has CDR1 GTSNPN and CDR2 SVGIG (reference sequence). Here the CDR3 reads CAWSDGLTWPPKNYEQYF. The CDR3 DNA is TGTGCCTGGAGCGACGGACTGACCTGGCCCCCCAAAAACTACGAGCAGTACTTC.

The CDR3 DNA reads as TGTGCCAGCAGTTTGGGGGGGCAGAGTGAAAAACTGTTTTTT. The encoded protein is CASSLGGQSEKLFF. This sequence joins TRBV28 and TRBJ1-4, with a weak D call TRBD1 (6 bases). Trimming removed 3 bases from V and 7 bases from J, with 12 bases in between. The CDR3 is made up of 14 amino acids. The germline V gene has CDR1 MDHEN and CDR2 SYDVKM.

The chain employs TRBV7-8 and TRBJ1-6, with D possibly TRBD1 on 6 matching bases. The CDR3 length is 18 residues. CDR1 and CDR2 from the germline V gene are SGHVS and FQNEAQ. Trimming cost V 4 bases and J 0 bases, with 16 bases left between them. In DNA, the CDR3 is TGTGCCAGCAGCTCAAACCCAGGGGCAAGCTCCTATAATTCACCCCTCCACTTT. Amino acid sequence: CASSSNPGASSYNSPLHF.

The V call is TRBV7-8, the J call TRBJ2-7, with D perhaps matching TRBD2 (5 bases). The germline V gene encodes CDR1 SGHVS and CDR2 FQNEAQ. This CDR3 has 14 amino acids. The ends were cut back, 5 bases at V and 2 bases at J, with 13 bases in the middle. CDR3 nucleotides: TGTGCCAGCAGCCCCCACCCCGGGGCCTACGAGCAGTACTTC. This gives the protein CASSPHPGAYEQYF.

The chain has TRBV3-1 (or the pseudogene TRBV3-2) and TRBJ1-2, with TRBD1 matching over 10 bases. Trimming cost V 4 bases and J 8 bases; bases outside gene matches: 10. From germline, CDR1 is LGHDT and CDR2 YNNKEL (reference sequence). CDR3 size: 15 residues. The CDR3: CASSPRGQGIRGYTF. The CDR3 DNA follows: TGTGCCAGCAGCCCGAGGGGACAGGGGATTCGAGGCTACACCTTC.

The V and J genes are TRBV3-1 (or the pseudogene TRBV3-2) and TRBJ1-6; D remains ambiguous. The CDR3 has 15 residues. Trimming stripped 5 bases from V and 7 bases from J, with 15 bases between. Germline CDR1 LGHDT, CDR2 YNNKEL (reference sequence). The CDR3 bases are TGTGCCAGCAGCGCGTGGTCCGGCGGGAATTCACCCCTCCACTTT. Its protein is CASSAWSGGNSPLHF.

This chain joins TRBV5-1 and TRBJ2-2; tentatively, D is TRBD1 (6 bases). Trimming cost V 5 bases and J 5 bases, with 10 bases left between them. The CDR3 loop spans 13 amino acids. CDR1 SGHRS and CDR2 YFSETQ come from the germline V gene. The CDR3 loop reads CASREQGTGELFF. The CDR3 DNA reads TGCGCCAGCAGAGAACAGGGAACCGGGGAGCTGTTTTTT.

The chain uses TRBV30 and TRBJ2-7, with TRBD2 matching 12 bases. Germline assignment: CDR1 GTSNPN and CDR2 SVGIG (reference sequence). Losses at the gene ends were 2 bases for V and 4 bases for J; bases not matched to a gene: 21. The CDR3 is 20 residues long. CDR3 protein: CAWSRGRGQATSGSRYEQYF. The CDR3, as DNA: TGTGCCTGGAGTAGGGGAAGGGGACAGGCGACTAGCGGGAGTCGGTACGAGCAGTACTTC.

The J gene is TRBJ2-7, the V gene TRBV5-4; D is perhaps TRBD2 (6 bases). CDR1 SGHNT and CDR2 YYREEE come from the germline V gene (reference sequence). With 4 bases removed from V and 0 bases from J, the gap between germline ends came to 17 bases. The CDR3 has 16 residues. The CDR3 region is CASSPLAGPSSYEQYF. Here the CDR3 DNA reads TGTGCCAGCAGCCCTCTGGCGGGGCCGAGCTCCTACGAGCAGTACTTC. The full variable domain, in which reference TRBV5-4 and TRBJ2-7 provide the parts outside the CDR3, is ETGVTQSPTHLIKTRGQQVTLRCSSQSGHNTVSWYQQALGQGPQFIFQYYREEENGRGNFPPRFSGLQFPNYSSELNVNALELDDSALYLCASSPLAGPSSYEQYFGPGTRLTVT.

Here the CDR3 DNA reads TGCGCCAGCACCCCGGGACTAGCTGATTACAATGAGCAGTTCTTC. It is translated as CASTPGLADYNEQFF. The chain couples TRBV5-1 to TRBJ2-1, with TRBD2 identical over 9 bases. Germline assignment: CDR1 SGHRS and CDR2 YFSETQ. The CDR3 length is 15 residues. Trimming took 6 bases from V and 4 from J; bases not matched to a gene: 8. Variable domain in full (rest from reference TRBV5-1 and TRBJ2-1): KAGVTQTPRYLIKTRGQQVTLSCSPISGHRSVSWYQQTPGQGLQFLFEYFSETQRNKGNFPGRFSGRQFSNSRSEMNVSTLELGDSALYLCASTPGLADYNEQFFGPGTRLTVL.

The chain links TRBV7-3 to TRBJ2-2; tentatively, D is TRBD1 (6 bases). There are 16 residues in the CDR3. The germline V gene encodes CDR1 SGHTA and CDR2 FQGTGA. The V and J ends lost 5 bases and 4 bases respectively, with 17 bases between them. The CDR3 DNA sequence: TGTGCCAGCAGCCGTGCATCCGGGACACTCACCGGGGAGCTGTTTTTT. The encoded protein is CASSRASGTLTGELFF.

The V call is TRBV28, the J call TRBJ1-2, with 8 bases lining up with TRBD1. This CDR3 is 16 amino acids long. J gave up 2 bases and V 6 bases, and 11 bases lay outside the gene matches. CDR1 MDHEN and CDR2 SYDVKM come from the germline V gene. The CDR3 is CASSQTGRQGNYGYTF. CDR3 DNA: TGTGCCAGCAGCCAAACTGGAAGACAGGGGAACTATGGCTACACCTTC.